These 8 T cell receptor beta chains came from one sample sequenced in a study of T cells after posttransplantation cyclophosphamide. This table comes from immunoSEQ multiplex PCR, and its TCRdb copy is limited to in-frame clones, with some not included. The data contain about 7,200 clones, 65% to 80% of them singletons. The sequenced material came from memory CD4+ T cells sorted from blood. These receptors came from a woman aged 50 to 65 in good health and a related stem cell transplant donor.

The J gene is TRBJ1-5, the V gene TRBV7-7; unclear D gene. Deletions cut 1 base from V and 3 bases from J, with 4 bases between. This CDR3 region has 13 residues. CDR1 and CDR2 (germline): SSHAT, FNYEAQ (reference sequence). As DNA, the CDR3 is TGTGCCAGCAGCTTAGACATCAATCAGCCCCAGCATTTT. Translated, it gives CASSLDINQPQHF.

The CDR3 nucleotides are TGTGCCAGCAGCTTAGCTCTACGACAGGGGCTATCTGAGCAGTTCTTC. Translating gives CASSLALRQGLSEQFF. The gene calls are TRBV11-2 and TRBJ2-1; 8 bases line up with TRBD1. V lost 1 base to trimming and J lost 9 bases; unmatched junction nucleotides: 11. The CDR3 sequence is 16 residues long. Germline V CDR1 and CDR2: SGHAT, FQNNGV.

The chain combines TRBV19 with TRBJ2-3, with 13 bases identical to TRBD2. With V trimmed by 5 bases and J by 10 bases, 9 bases remained unmatched. Germline V lookup: CDR1 LNHDA, CDR2 SQIVND (reference sequence). The CDR3 is 15 amino acids. CDR3 residues: CASSPRTSGSPAQYF. DNA for the CDR3: TGTGCCAGTAGTCCCCGGACTAGCGGGAGCCCTGCGCAGTATTTT.

The J gene is TRBJ2-7, the V gene TRBV5-4; 13 nucleotides agree with TRBD2. Germline loops: CDR1 SGHNT, CDR2 YYREEE (reference sequence). This CDR3 is 15 amino acids long. The V segment lost 3 bases and the J segment 3 bases; nucleotides outside the gene matches: 3. For the CDR3, the DNA is TGTGCCAGCAGCTCCGGGACTAGCGGGAACTACGAGCAGTACTTC. Its translation: CASSSGTSGNYEQYF.

The chain uses TRBV7-9 and TRBJ2-3; maybe TRBD2 (6 bases). V was clipped by 3 bases and J by 4 bases, with 8 bases between them. Germline assignment: CDR1 SEHNR and CDR2 FQNEAQ (reference sequence). The CDR3 is 13 amino acids. CDR3 in amino acids: CASSFPGADTQYF. CDR3 in DNA: TGTGCCAGCAGCTTTCCGGGGGCAGATACGCAGTATTTT.

The chain uses TRBV30 and TRBJ1-1, with no clear D. The V gene's germline CDR1 is GTSNPN and CDR2 SVGIG (reference sequence). The CDR3 runs 14 residues. Trimming cost V 3 bases and J 0 bases, with 11 bases left between them. CDR3 nucleotide sequence: TGTGCCTGGAGCGGGTCCTTATTGAACACTGAAGCTTTCTTT. As protein: CAWSGSLLNTEAFF.

This clone was detected a few times. V is TRBV7-9 and J is TRBJ1-1, with D unresolved. The CDR3 covers 15 residues. Trimming removed 1 base at V and 1 base at J, with 10 bases between. Germline V gene sequence: CDR1 SEHNR, CDR2 FQNEAQ (reference sequence). This CDR3 is CASSLEGGQNTEAFF. The CDR3 DNA reads as TGTGCCAGCAGCTTAGAGGGAGGGCAGAACACTGAAGCTTTCTTT.

This chain connects TRBV19 to TRBJ1-5, with D tentatively TRBD1 (6 bases). The CDR3 is made up of 15 amino acids. CDR1 is LNHDA, CDR2 SQIVND, per germline (reference sequence). The V gene lost 3 bases and the J gene lost 1 base, with 10 bases spanning the gap. Here the CDR3 reads CASSMDRASNQPQHF. The CDR3 region has the DNA TGTGCCAGTAGTATGGACAGAGCAAGCAATCAGCCCCAGCATTTT.